A selection of T cell receptor beta chains follows, all from one sample in a study of radiotherapy plus CTLA-4 blockade in lung cancer. This table comes from immunoSEQ multiplex PCR, and its TCRdb copy is limited to in-frame clones, with some not included. The sample contains 130,000 or so clones, 75% to 90% of which appear only once. Material: peripheral blood, obtained from a patient treated with radiotherapy plus ipilimumab. The receptors were sampled from a human donor with non-small cell lung cancer that progressed on radiotherapy plus ipilimumab. The CDR3 runs from the conserved cysteine through the conserved F or W. Fields, in order: clone size, V gene, J gene, D gene, CDR3 DNA, CDR3 protein. D genes are given only for firm matches. A clone size is listed for some rows: how often the clone was seen (once, few, many), or a class if it is expanded.

abundance: -
v_gene: TRBV11-2
j_gene: TRBJ2-5
d_gene: -
CDR3nt: TGTGCCAGCAGCCGTCGGGAAGTGGCAGAGACCCAGTACTTC
CDR3aa: CASSRREVAETQYF

abundance: -
v_gene: TRBV19
j_gene: TRBJ2-1
d_gene: -
CDR3nt: TGTGCCAGAACTAGTCCGCTTGAGCAGTTCTTC
CDR3aa: CARTSPLEQFF

abundance: -
v_gene: TRBV9
j_gene: TRBJ2-7
d_gene: -
CDR3nt: TGTGCCAGCAGCGCAGGGACGGGAAACTCCTACGAGCAGTACTTC
CDR3aa: CASSAGTGNSYEQYF

abundance: -
v_gene: TRBV7-9
j_gene: TRBJ1-2
d_gene: -
CDR3nt: TGTGCCAGCAGCTCCTCCGACACAACAAACTATGGCTACACCTTC
CDR3aa: CASSSSDTTNYGYTF

abundance: -
v_gene: TRBV29-1
j_gene: TRBJ2-7
d_gene: -
CDR3nt: TGCAGCGTCGCCGGGGATCGGTACGAGCAGTACTTC
CDR3aa: CSVAGDRYEQYF

abundance: -
v_gene: TRBV2
j_gene: TRBJ2-7
d_gene: TRBD2
CDR3nt: TGTGCCAGCCGAGGCGGGACTAGCTCCTACGAGCAGTACTTC
CDR3aa: CASRGGTSSYEQYF

abundance: -
v_gene: TRBV7-6
j_gene: TRBJ1-3
d_gene: -
CDR3nt: TGTGCCAGCAGCTTAAGGGGAGCTGGAAACACCATATATTTT
CDR3aa: CASSLRGAGNTIYF

abundance: -
v_gene: TRBV6-6
j_gene: TRBJ2-7
d_gene: -
CDR3nt: TGTGCCAGCAGTTCAAACGTGGGGGGCTCCAACGAGCAGTACTTC
CDR3aa: CASSSNVGGSNEQYF

abundance: -
v_gene: TRBV6-6
j_gene: TRBJ1-2
d_gene: TRBD1
CDR3nt: TGTGCCAGCAGTTACTCAGGGACAGGCGACTATGGCTACACCTTC
CDR3aa: CASSYSGTGDYGYTF

abundance: -
v_gene: TRBV5-4
j_gene: TRBJ2-7
d_gene: TRBD2
CDR3nt: TGTGCCAGCAGTCCGGGACTAGCGGGAAACTCCTACGAGCAGTACTTC
CDR3aa: CASSPGLAGNSYEQYF

abundance: -
v_gene: TRBV6-5
j_gene: TRBJ2-1
d_gene: -
CDR3nt: TGTGCCAGCAGCGTGAGGGCCGACATGAGTGAGCAGTTCTTC
CDR3aa: CASSVRADMSEQFF

abundance: -
v_gene: TRBV28
j_gene: TRBJ1-5
d_gene: -
CDR3nt: TGTGCCAGCAGACACAGAGATAGCAATCAGCCCCAGCATTTT
CDR3aa: CASRHRDSNQPQHF

abundance: -
v_gene: TRBV11-2
j_gene: TRBJ1-1
d_gene: -
CDR3nt: TGTGCCAGCAGCCTACTCCGGGACTCCCGCTTAAAAGCTTTCTTT
CDR3aa: CASSLLRDSRLKAFF

abundance: -
v_gene: TRBV5-1
j_gene: TRBJ2-7
d_gene: -
CDR3nt: TGCGCCAGCAGCTCGGAGGGAGCGGCTGTCTTC
CDR3aa: CASSSEGAAVF

abundance: once
v_gene: TRBV5-1
j_gene: TRBJ2-1
d_gene: -
CDR3nt: TGCGCCAGCAGCTCCACAGCGGGTGTCCCCTACAATGAGCAGTTCTTC
CDR3aa: CASSSTAGVPYNEQFF

abundance: few
v_gene: TRBV21-1
j_gene: TRBJ2-7
d_gene: -
CDR3nt: TGTGCCAGCAGCAAGGGAAAGGGTTCAGACGAGCAGTACTTC
CDR3aa: CASSKGKGSDEQYF

abundance: -
v_gene: TRBV15
j_gene: TRBJ2-1
d_gene: TRBD1
CDR3nt: TGTGCCACCAGCCTACAGGGGGCTGGCAATGAGCAGTTCTTC
CDR3aa: CATSLQGAGNEQFF

abundance: -
v_gene: TRBV6-1
j_gene: TRBJ1-4
d_gene: TRBD1
CDR3nt: TGTGCCAGCAGTGCTGCCCTCGGGACAGGGAATGAAAAACTGTTTTTT
CDR3aa: CASSAALGTGNEKLFF

abundance: -
v_gene: TRBV6-6
j_gene: TRBJ2-2
d_gene: -
CDR3nt: TGTGCCAGCAGCCGCGACAGCACCGGGGAGCTGTTTTTT
CDR3aa: CASSRDSTGELFF

abundance: -
v_gene: TRBV6-4
j_gene: TRBJ2-6
d_gene: -
CDR3nt: TGTGCCAGCAGTGAAACAAGATCTTCTGGGGCCAACGTCCTGACTTTC
CDR3aa: CASSETRSSGANVLTF

abundance: -
v_gene: TRBV9
j_gene: TRBJ2-3
d_gene: -
CDR3nt: TGTGCCAGCAGCGTAAGTCCGCCCACCGGGGCCCGCGAGGATACGCAGTATTTT
CDR3aa: CASSVSPPTGAREDTQYF

abundance: -
v_gene: TRBV28
j_gene: TRBJ2-2
d_gene: TRBD2
CDR3nt: TGTGCGGGCGGGGGACTCGGGGGGACCGGGGAGCTGTTTTTT
CDR3aa: CAGGGLGGTGELFF

abundance: -
v_gene: TRBV5-1
j_gene: TRBJ2-6
d_gene: -
CDR3nt: TGCGCCAGCAGCTTGGTTCTCTCTGGGGCCAACGTCCTGACTTTC
CDR3aa: CASSLVLSGANVLTF

abundance: -
v_gene: TRBV15
j_gene: TRBJ1-1
d_gene: -
CDR3nt: TGTGCCACCAGCAGAAGGGCAGCCACTGAAGCTTTCTTT
CDR3aa: CATSRRAATEAFF

abundance: -
v_gene: TRBV6-1
j_gene: TRBJ1-5
d_gene: TRBD1
CDR3nt: TGTGCCAGCAAATGGACAGGGGATAGCAATCAGCCCCAGCATTTT
CDR3aa: CASKWTGDSNQPQHF

abundance: -
v_gene: TRBV18
j_gene: TRBJ2-7
d_gene: -
CDR3nt: TGTGCCAGCTCCCCCCAGGGTAGGGACGAGCAGTACTTC
CDR3aa: CASSPQGRDEQYF

abundance: -
v_gene: TRBV6-1
j_gene: TRBJ1-3
d_gene: -
CDR3nt: TGTGCCAGCAGTGCGCAGGACTCTGGAAACACCATATATTTT
CDR3aa: CASSAQDSGNTIYF

abundance: -
v_gene: TRBV19
j_gene: TRBJ1-4
d_gene: -
CDR3nt: TGTGCCAGTAGTCCTTCCGCAACTAATGAAAAACTGTTTTTT
CDR3aa: CASSPSATNEKLFF

abundance: -
v_gene: TRBV5-1
j_gene: TRBJ2-1
d_gene: TRBD2
CDR3nt: TGCGCCAGTAAGATCGAATTAGCGGGAGGTGAGAATGAGCAGTTCTTC
CDR3aa: CASKIELAGGENEQFF

abundance: -
v_gene: TRBV6-6
j_gene: TRBJ2-7
d_gene: TRBD2
CDR3nt: TGTGCCAGCACCTCAAAGGCGGGAGCTAGGAAGTACTTC
CDR3aa: CASTSKAGARKYF

abundance: once
v_gene: TRBV10-3
j_gene: TRBJ1-1
d_gene: TRBD1
CDR3nt: TGTGCCATCAGTGATCAGGGGGCTAGCACTGAAGCTTTCTTT
CDR3aa: CAISDQGASTEAFF

abundance: -
v_gene: TRBV29-1
j_gene: TRBJ2-1
d_gene: TRBD2
CDR3nt: TGCAGCGCTCACGGGGGGGGCAATGAGCAGTTCTTC
CDR3aa: CSAHGGGNEQFF

abundance: -
v_gene: TRBV6-1
j_gene: TRBJ2-7
d_gene: TRBD2
CDR3nt: TGTGCCAGCAGTGAGAGGTCTAGCGGGAGTATAAGTATCTACGAGCAGTACTTC
CDR3aa: CASSERSSGSISIYEQYF

abundance: -
v_gene: TRBV15
j_gene: TRBJ2-1
d_gene: -
CDR3nt: TGTGCCACCAGCAGACCCCCCGAGACGCGGAATGAGCAGTTCTTC
CDR3aa: CATSRPPETRNEQFF

abundance: -
v_gene: TRBV11-2
j_gene: TRBJ1-4
d_gene: -
CDR3nt: TGTGCCAGCAGCTTAAGGGTTTGGGGAAAACTGTTTTTT
CDR3aa: CASSLRVWGKLFF

abundance: -
v_gene: TRBV4-1
j_gene: TRBJ2-1
d_gene: TRBD1
CDR3nt: TGCGCCAGCAGCCACACCGGGACAGGGGGATCCAATGAGCAGTTCTTC
CDR3aa: CASSHTGTGGSNEQFF

abundance: once
v_gene: TRBV30
j_gene: TRBJ1-5
d_gene: TRBD1
CDR3nt: TGTGCCTGGAGTTCCGGGACAGTGAATCAGCCCCAGCATTTT
CDR3aa: CAWSSGTVNQPQHF

abundance: -
v_gene: TRBV7-3
j_gene: TRBJ2-3
d_gene: TRBD2
CDR3nt: TGTGCCAGCAGCTTGTTGATAGCGGGAGCAGATACGCAGTATTTT
CDR3aa: CASSLLIAGADTQYF

abundance: -
v_gene: TRBV19
j_gene: TRBJ2-5
d_gene: TRBD2
CDR3nt: TGTGCCAGTAGTTTGGGACTAGCGGGAGCCGAGACCCAGTACTTC
CDR3aa: CASSLGLAGAETQYF

abundance: -
v_gene: TRBV11-2
j_gene: TRBJ2-7
d_gene: -
CDR3nt: TGTGCCAGCAGCTTACCCGGGACCCACGAGCAGTACTTC
CDR3aa: CASSLPGTHEQYF

abundance: -
v_gene: TRBV27
j_gene: TRBJ1-1
d_gene: -
CDR3nt: TGTGCCAGCAGATCGGGCACCATCGGGTTGAACACTGAAGCTTTCTTT
CDR3aa: CASRSGTIGLNTEAFF

abundance: -
v_gene: TRBV5-1
j_gene: TRBJ2-2
d_gene: -
CDR3nt: TGCGCCAGCAGCTTGGCCGGGACACTTAACACCGGGGAGCTGTTTTTT
CDR3aa: CASSLAGTLNTGELFF

abundance: once
v_gene: TRBV11-2
j_gene: TRBJ1-4
d_gene: -
CDR3nt: TGTGCCAGCAGCCTTGGGACCAACTTGGCTGAAAAACTGTTTTTT
CDR3aa: CASSLGTNLAEKLFF

abundance: few
v_gene: TRBV2
j_gene: TRBJ2-1
d_gene: TRBD2
CDR3nt: TGTGCCAGCAGCGTAGGGACTATTACCTACAATGAGCAGTTCTTC
CDR3aa: CASSVGTITYNEQFF

abundance: -
v_gene: TRBV5-3
j_gene: TRBJ2-7
d_gene: -
CDR3nt: TGTGCCAGAAGCCCCGGGGCCGGTAGGTCCTACGAGCAGTACTTC
CDR3aa: CARSPGAGRSYEQYF

abundance: few
v_gene: TRBV10-3
j_gene: TRBJ2-7
d_gene: TRBD1
CDR3nt: TGTGCCATCAGTGAGTTTTGGCCGGGACAGGGGGACGAGCAGTACTTC
CDR3aa: CAISEFWPGQGDEQYF

abundance: -
v_gene: TRBV5-1
j_gene: TRBJ1-3
d_gene: TRBD1
CDR3nt: TGCGCCAGCAGCCTCTGGGACAGTCGATCATCTGGAAACACCATATATTTT
CDR3aa: CASSLWDSRSSGNTIYF

abundance: -
v_gene: TRBV21-1
j_gene: TRBJ2-1
d_gene: -
CDR3nt: TGTGCCAGCAGCAAAGCGAGCCAGGGCCCCTACAATGAGCAGTTCTTC
CDR3aa: CASSKASQGPYNEQFF

abundance: once
v_gene: TRBV25-1
j_gene: TRBJ2-1
d_gene: -
CDR3nt: TGTGCCAGCAGTGAACTTTCGCAGGGTCGAACACTATTCCATGAGCAGTTCTTC
CDR3aa: CASSELSQGRTLFHEQFF

abundance: -
v_gene: TRBV19
j_gene: TRBJ2-5
d_gene: -
CDR3nt: TGTGCCAGTAGTAATCCGGGAAGCCACCGAGAGACCCAGTACTTC
CDR3aa: CASSNPGSHRETQYF

abundance: -
v_gene: TRBV11-2
j_gene: TRBJ2-7
d_gene: TRBD2
CDR3nt: TGTGCCAGCACCCTACTAGCGGGGTCCTACGAGCAGTACTTC
CDR3aa: CASTLLAGSYEQYF

abundance: once
v_gene: TRBV10-3
j_gene: TRBJ2-5
d_gene: -
CDR3nt: TGTGCCATCAGGGGCTCCGAGACCCAGTACTTC
CDR3aa: CAIRGSETQYF

abundance: -
v_gene: TRBV27
j_gene: TRBJ1-1
d_gene: -
CDR3nt: TGTGCCAGCAGTTACGCCTGGACGGGTGTAAACACTGAAGCTTTCTTT
CDR3aa: CASSYAWTGVNTEAFF

abundance: -
v_gene: TRBV18
j_gene: TRBJ2-5
d_gene: -
CDR3nt: TGTGCCAGCTCGCCCCCCACCAGCGTTGAGACCCAGTACTTC
CDR3aa: CASSPPTSVETQYF

abundance: few
v_gene: TRBV29-1
j_gene: TRBJ2-1
d_gene: -
CDR3nt: TGCAGCGTTGTCCCCCTAATAACATCTGGTTCTCCGGATGAGCAGTTCTTC
CDR3aa: CSVVPLITSGSPDEQFF